The 29 T cell receptor beta chains in this list originate from one sample, sequenced in a study of T-cell memory formation after mild COVID-19. TCRdb redid the calling of the 5' RACE reads with MiXCR, one entry per CDR3 protein. The repertoire holds roughly 190,000 distinct CDR3 sequences, with roughly 18% as singletons. Sequencing was carried out using PBMCs or a T cell subset sorted from them (not recorded which). The receptor source for this set is an adult woman who had mild COVID-19 (a few samples of this study predate the infection). Cell type and time point are not known.

The gene calls are TRBV24-1 and TRBJ2-1; the match to TRBD1 covers 9 bases. The germline V gene encodes CDR1 KGHDR and CDR2 SFDVKD. Trimming cost V 5 bases and J 15 bases; bases outside gene matches: 13. This CDR3 is 14 amino acids long. CDR3 bases: TGTGCCACCAGTGTCGGTGGGGCGGACAGGGGAAGGTTCTTC. Its translation: CATSVGGADRGRFF.

This clonotype was found a few times. The chain couples TRBV18 to TRBJ2-1; D unresolved. V lost 0 bases, J lost 8 bases, and 11 bases lay in between. There are 14 residues in the CDR3. Per germline, CDR1 KGHSH and CDR2 LQKENI. CDR3 bases: TGTGCCAGCTCACCACCGGTCGGGCAGTATGAGCAGTTCTTC. Translated: CASSPPVGQYEQFF. The full variable domain, completed using reference TRBV18 and TRBJ2-1, is NAGVMQNPRHLVRRRGQEARLRCSPMKGHSHVYWYRQLPEEGLKFMVYLQKENIIDESGMPKERFSAEFPKEGPSILRIQQVVRGDSAAYFCASSPPVGQYEQFFGPGTRLTVL.

This clonotype has more than one count but fewer than ten. This chain's CDR3 is CSARVSGSGANVLTF. CDR3 DNA: TGCAGTGCTAGAGTTTCAGGGTCTGGGGCCAACGTCCTGACTTTC. This chain uses TRBV20-1 with TRBJ2-6; D might be TRBD1 (5 bases). Germline CDR1 and CDR2: DFQATT and SNEGSKA (reference sequence). CDR3 length: 15 residues. V was shortened by 1 base and J by 1 base, with 8 bases between the two germline ends.

J is TRBJ2-3 and V is TRBV4-1, with TRBD2 identical over 16 bases. J was trimmed by 7 bases and V by 4 bases; bases with no gene match: 11. The germline CDR1 and CDR2 sequences are MGHRA and YSYEKL. This CDR3 has 18 residues. CDR3 protein: CASSPIGTSGGAGNTQYF. Written as DNA, the CDR3 is TGCGCCAGCAGCCCGATCGGGACTAGCGGGGGGGCTGGGAATACGCAGTATTTT.

The chain is built from TRBV9 and TRBJ2-1; TRBD2 is a possible D gene (5 bases). The CDR3 totals 16 residues. Per the germline V gene, CDR1 is SGDLS and CDR2 is YYNGEE. V was cut by 0 bases and J by 0 bases, with 10 bases left in between. The CDR3 bases are TGTGCCAGCAGCGTAGCTGGAGCGGACTCCTACAATGAGCAGTTCTTC. This encodes CASSVAGADSYNEQFF.

This clonotype was counted between two and nine times. The V call is TRBV2, the J call TRBJ1-2, with D unresolved. Trimming left V 7 bases short and J 2 bases short, with 17 bases between. From germline, CDR1 is SNHLY and CDR2 FYNNEI. The CDR3 has 15 amino acids. The CDR3 region is CASKVQLGGNYGYTF. In DNA, the CDR3 is TGTGCCAGCAAAGTTCAATTGGGAGGGAACTATGGCTACACCTTC.

The V and J genes are TRBV28 and TRBJ2-7; possibly TRBD2 for D (6 bases). This CDR3 spans 14 amino acids. Trimming left V 6 bases short and J 0 bases short, with 12 bases between. Per the germline V gene, CDR1 is MDHEN and CDR2 is SYDVKM. CDR3: CASRLYGSSYEQYF. CDR3 DNA sequence: TGTGCCAGCAGACTATACGGGAGCTCCTACGAGCAGTACTTC.

This clonotype was found many times. The CDR3 is CASSDGFNYGYTF. The DNA of the CDR3 is TGCGCCAGCTCGGACGGATTCAACTATGGCTACACCTTC. The chain is built from TRBV5-1 and TRBJ1-2; D call uncertain. V was clipped by 7 bases and J by 2 bases, with 12 bases between them. From germline, CDR1 is SGHRS and CDR2 YFSETQ. The CDR3 has 13 amino acids.

V gene TRBV5-1 combines with J gene TRBJ1-5; D is perhaps TRBD1 (6 bases). Germline V lookup: CDR1 SGHRS, CDR2 YFSETQ. Trimming shortened V by 1 base and J by 0 bases, and 8 bases separated the two germline ends. The CDR3 is made up of 15 amino acids. The CDR3 loop is CASSLSGDSNQPQHF. The CDR3 DNA is TGCGCCAGCAGCTTGTCAGGGGATAGCAATCAGCCCCAGCATTTT.

This clonotype has only one observation. The rearrangement joins TRBV10-3 to TRBJ1-1, with TRBD1 matching 8 bases. The V segment lost 7 bases and the J segment 7 bases; nucleotides outside the gene matches: 8. The CDR3 is 13 amino acids. In germline, CDR1 is ENHRY, CDR2 SYGVKD. In DNA, the CDR3 is TGTGCCATCAAATCAGGGGGCGCGGATGAAGCTTTCTTT. Residues: CAIKSGGADEAFF.

The rearrangement uses TRBV12-3 or TRBV12-4 and TRBJ1-2, with no clear D. This CDR3 is 13 amino acids long. Trimming removed 6 bases at V and 3 bases at J, with 11 bases between. CDR3 nucleotide sequence: TGTGCCAGCAGCCCTTCGGGGTACTATGGCTACACCTTC. It yields the protein CASSPSGYYGYTF.

This clonotype occurred a few times. V and J are TRBV30 and TRBJ2-1, with 10 nucleotides matching TRBD1. J lost 9 bases, V lost 5 bases, and 13 bases had no gene match. CDR3 length: 15 residues. Germline lookup yields CDR1 GTSNPN and CDR2 SVGIG (reference sequence). The CDR3 loop reads CAWQRDRGMSTEQFF. Here the CDR3 DNA reads TGTGCCTGGCAACGGGACAGGGGTATGTCTACTGAGCAGTTCTTC.

The chain uses TRBV5-6 and TRBJ1-6; a weak D match, TRBD1 (6 bases). Germline V gives CDR1 SGHDT, CDR2 YYEEEE. The CDR3 is 15 amino acids. The V end was cut by 5 bases, the J end by 7 bases, with 16 bases between. The CDR3 reads CASRRRGAFNSPLHF. The CDR3 region has the DNA TGTGCCAGCAGGCGCAGGGGCGCATTCAATTCACCCCTCCACTTT.

This CDR3 reads CSAPGPTRETQYF. The DNA of the CDR3 is TGCAGTGCTCCGGGACCGACGAGGGAGACCCAGTACTTC. The chain uses TRBV20-1 and TRBJ2-5, with D possibly being TRBD1 or TRBD2 (5 bases each). Per the germline V gene, CDR1 is DFQATT and CDR2 is SNEGSKA (reference sequence). The CDR3 runs 13 residues. Trimming shortened V by 5 bases and J by 5 bases, and 15 bases separated the two germline ends.

The chain is built from TRBV18 and TRBJ2-7; D is possibly TRBD1 (5 bases). CDR1 and CDR2 from the germline V gene are KGHSH and LQKENI. Trimming shortened V by 6 bases and J by 6 bases, and 18 bases separated the two germline ends. CDR3 length: 14 residues. This CDR3 reads CASSRVGAVLEQYF. The CDR3 coding sequence is TGTGCCAGCTCTCGCGTAGGGGCGGTCCTCGAGCAGTACTTC.

The rearrangement links TRBV20-1 to TRBJ1-4; TRBD1 matches at 7 bases. Germline trimming cut 0 bases from V and 4 bases from J; bases unmatched to any gene: 8. CDR1 and CDR2 (germline): DFQATT, SNEGSKA (reference sequence). This CDR3 is built from 16 residues. The CDR3 DNA sequence: TGCAGTGCTAGAGATAGCCGGACAGGAAGTAATGAAAAACTGTTTTTT. Translation gives CSARDSRTGSNEKLFF.

This clonotype appeared a few times. V usage is TRBV7-9 and J usage is TRBJ1-4, with 7 bases lining up with TRBD1. Germline CDR1 is SEHNR and CDR2 is FQNEAQ (reference sequence). This CDR3 is built from 15 residues. V was pared by 3 bases and J by 8 bases, with 9 bases of the junction left unmatched. The CDR3 loop is CASSLAGTAGEKLFF. The CDR3 DNA reads as TGTGCCAGCAGCTTGGCCGGGACAGCGGGGGAAAAACTGTTTTTT.

By sample share, this clonotype is medium-sized (0.01 to 0.1%). The J gene is TRBJ2-1, the V gene TRBV7-9; D might be TRBD1 (5 bases). The germline V and J ends were trimmed by 5 bases and 9 bases, with 17 bases remaining between them. CDR3 length: 14 residues. The germline CDR1 and CDR2 sequences are SEHNR and FQNEAQ (reference sequence). This chain's CDR3 is CASSPRAGKGEQFF. The CDR3 region has the DNA TGTGCCAGCAGCCCAAGGGCAGGGAAGGGTGAGCAGTTCTTC. Using reference TRBV7-9 and TRBJ2-1 for the parts outside the CDR3, the full variable domain is DTGVSQNPRHKITKRGQNVTFRCDPISEHNRLYWYRQTLGQGPEFLTYFQNEAQLEKSRLLSDRFSAERPKGSFSTLEIQRTEQGDSAMYLCASSPRAGKGEQFFGPGTRLTVL.

This clonotype has just one count. The rearrangement uses TRBV6-2 or TRBV6-3 and TRBJ2-1; TRBD2 matches at 11 bases. V was clipped by 4 bases and J by 7 bases; unmatched bases: 12. Germline loops: CDR1 MNHEY, CDR2 SVGEGT. CDR3 length: 17 amino acids. CDR3 bases: TGTGCCAGCAGTTCTTTGGTAGCGGGAGGGCCGAGGAATGAGCAGTTCTTC. It specifies CASSSLVAGGPRNEQFF.

The chain employs TRBV10-3 and TRBJ2-7; D is perhaps TRBD2 (5 bases). The germline V gene encodes CDR1 ENHRY and CDR2 SYGVKD. With 11 bases removed from V and 1 base from J, the gap between germline ends came to 15 bases. The CDR3 loop spans 13 amino acids. The CDR3 sequence is CASGSAASYEQYF. Written as DNA, the CDR3 is TGTGCCTCGGGGTCCGCGGCGTCCTACGAGCAGTACTTC.

This chain joins TRBV6-1 and TRBJ1-2, with D possibly TRBD1 on 5 matching bases. CDR3 length equals 15 residues. Looked up from germline, CDR1 is MNHNS and CDR2 is SASEGT. V was cut by 6 bases and J by 4 bases, with 18 bases left in between. The CDR3: CASSSSRGRSYGYTF. For the CDR3, the DNA is TGTGCCAGCAGCAGTTCGCGGGGGAGAAGCTATGGCTACACCTTC.

Only a few counts were recorded for this clonotype. The chain carries TRBV15 and TRBJ1-4; D is ambiguous. V lost 3 bases and J 0 bases, leaving 8 bases between the germline ends. The length of the CDR3 is 15 residues. Germline loops: CDR1 LNHNV, CDR2 YYDKDF (reference sequence). DNA of the CDR3: TGTGCCACCAGCAGGCGGAGAGCAACTAATGAAAAACTGTTTTTT. It is translated as CATSRRRATNEKLFF.

The chain links TRBV4-2 to TRBJ2-3; 8 bases map to TRBD2. V was clipped by 5 bases and J by 0 bases; unmatched bases: 16. Germline CDR1 LGHNA, CDR2 YNFKEQ. The CDR3 contains 19 residues. CDR3 loop: CASSIPGTSPYSSTDTQYF. In nucleotides, the CDR3 is TGTGCCAGCAGCATCCCCGGGACTAGTCCCTACTCTAGCACAGATACGCAGTATTTT.

This clonotype was seen more than once but under ten times. V gene TRBV7-9 combines with J gene TRBJ1-1; D ambiguous. Germline CDR1 is SEHNR and CDR2 is FQNEAQ (reference sequence). The V and J ends lost 5 bases and 3 bases respectively, with 16 bases between them. CDR3 size: 15 residues. The CDR3 nucleotides are TGTGCCAGCAGCCCCCGTGAAGGACGTTACACTGAAGCTTTCTTT. Translation gives CASSPREGRYTEAFF.

The CDR3 region is CASSPKRGGPDTQYF. As DNA, the CDR3 is TGTGCCAGCAGCCCGAAGCGGGGTGGGCCAGATACGCAGTATTTT. The rearrangement joins TRBV7-9 to TRBJ2-3; 7 positions agree with TRBD2. The CDR3 length is 15 residues. V shed 5 bases and J 4 bases; nucleotides not matched to a gene: 9. Germline values: CDR1 SEHNR, CDR2 FQNEAQ (reference sequence).

This clonotype was picked up a small number of times. V and J are TRBV7-2 and TRBJ1-2, with TRBD1 matching over 7 bases. CDR3 length: 14 amino acids. J was trimmed by 6 bases and V by 3 bases; bases with no gene match: 7. The V gene's germline CDR1 is SGHTA and CDR2 FQGNSA. The CDR3 region is CASSLTGFVNGYTF. CDR3 DNA sequence: TGTGCCAGCAGCTTGACAGGGTTTGTGAATGGCTACACCTTC.

By sample share, this clonotype is medium-sized. This chain connects TRBV18 to TRBJ1-1; TRBD1 matches at 7 bases. Germline CDR1 and CDR2: KGHSH and LQKENI. This CDR3 spans 14 amino acids. The V segment lost 3 bases and the J segment 1 base; nucleotides outside the gene matches: 2. Here the CDR3 reads CASSPDRKNTEAFF. The CDR3 region has the DNA TGTGCCAGCTCACCGGACAGGAAGAACACTGAAGCTTTCTTT.

The rearrangement uses TRBV24-1 and TRBJ2-7; tentatively, D is TRBD1 or TRBD2 (5 bases each). There are 12 residues in the CDR3. V gave up 10 bases and J gave up 0 bases, with 9 bases separating them. Looked up from germline, CDR1 is KGHDR and CDR2 is SFDVKD. CDR3 bases: TGTGCCACGGCCGGGACCTCCTACGAGCAGTACTTC. The encoded protein is CATAGTSYEQYF.

This chain joins TRBV5-1 and TRBJ2-7, with TRBD1 matching over 8 bases. The CDR3 loop spans 14 amino acids. V shed 4 bases and J 3 bases; nucleotides not matched to a gene: 6. Germline assignment: CDR1 SGHRS and CDR2 YFSETQ. The CDR3 DNA reads as TGCGCCAGCAGCGCCGGGACAGGACGCTACGAGCAGTACTTC. The encoded protein is CASSAGTGRYEQYF.